This TCR beta chain was captured in a study of siplizumab effects on memory and regulatory T cells. Notes on the study in general: Naive T cells apparently outstripped memory cells in diversity and seemed major alloresponse contributors. Naive-or-memory phenotypes were unassignable for roughly 80-95% of proliferating CD4+ or CD8+ clones.

Turning to this clone: What it binds is not known.

Each sample yielded around 9.3 x 10^4 assayed TCR templates. Libraries were prepared by immunoSEQ multiplex PCR; TCRdb keeps only in-frame clonotypes and omits some of them. Of roughly 62,000 clones listed, 85% to 95% were seen once; the top ten hold approximately 38%. CDR3 length equals 14 residues. Per germline, CDR1 SGHDN and CDR2 FVKESK. V dropped 1 base and J dropped 7 bases, with 13 bases sitting between them. The TCR was taken from a human donor in good health. The rearrangement uses TRBV14 and TRBJ1-2, with D possibly TRBD1 on 6 matching bases. Source material: CD8+ T cells sorted from blood. Here the CDR3 reads CASSQALQGTGYTF. The DNA of the CDR3 is TGTGCCAGCAGCCAAGCCCTTCAGGGGACTGGCTACACCTTC. Combining the CDR3 with reference TRBV14 and TRBJ1-2 gives the whole variable domain EAGVTQFPSHSVIEKGQTVTLRCDPISGHDNLYWYRRVMGKEIKFLLHFVKESKQDESGMPNNRFLAERTGGTYSTLKVQPAELEDSGVYFCASSQALQGTGYTFGSGTRLTVV.